Reported below is one T cell receptor (beta chain). The antigen remains unidentified. This sample stems from a study of cytomegalovirus exposure and HLA in healthy donors. Across the whole study: The 90 to 150 validation repertoires used the same platform as the 650 to 850 first-cohort repertoires, a later analysis reported. Findings of the study overall: Clusters of TCRs from the first cohort tended to co-occur in the 100 to 150 validation repertoires (as a later analysis found). The study flagged around 160 TCR beta chains as cytomegalovirus-associated.

Libraries were prepared by immunoSEQ multiplex PCR; TCRdb keeps only in-frame clonotypes and omits some of them. The repertoire consists of 200,000 to 250,000 clones, with over 75% occurring once and the leading ten covering around 13%. Sequenced: PBMCs. The TCR comes from a man in his late teens or twenties in good health and CMV-seropositive.

DNA of the CDR3: TGTGCCAGCAGCTTTCCGGGACAGGGAGTCTACGAGCAGTACTTC. It yields the protein CASSFPGQGVYEQYF. This chain links TRBV11-2 with TRBJ2-7; the match to TRBD1 covers 9 bases. This CDR3 has 15 amino acids. V shed 3 bases and J 3 bases; nucleotides not matched to a gene: 6. The germline CDR1 and CDR2 sequences are SGHAT and FQNNGV. Together with reference TRBV11-2 and TRBJ2-7, the CDR3 gives the full variable domain: EAGVAQSPRYKIIEKRQSVAFWCNPISGHATLYWYQQILGQGPKLLIQFQNNGVVDDSQLPKDRFSAERLKGVDSTLKIQPAKLEDSAVYLCASSFPGQGVYEQYFGPGTRLTVT.